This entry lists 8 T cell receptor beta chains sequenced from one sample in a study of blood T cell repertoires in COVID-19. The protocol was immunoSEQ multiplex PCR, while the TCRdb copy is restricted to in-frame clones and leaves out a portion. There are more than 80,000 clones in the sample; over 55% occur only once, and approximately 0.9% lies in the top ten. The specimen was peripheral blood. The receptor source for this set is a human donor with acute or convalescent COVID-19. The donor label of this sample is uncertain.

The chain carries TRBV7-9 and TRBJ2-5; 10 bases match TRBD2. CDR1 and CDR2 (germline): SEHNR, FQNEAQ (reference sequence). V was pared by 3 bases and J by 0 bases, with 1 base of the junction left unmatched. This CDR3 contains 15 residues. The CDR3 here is CASSFLAGDQETQYF. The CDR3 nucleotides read TGTGCCAGCAGCTTCCTAGCGGGGGACCAAGAGACCCAGTACTTC.

The DNA of the CDR3 is TGTGCCAGCCGAGGGCACTACTCCCAAGAGACCCAGTACTTC. It translates to CASRGHYSQETQYF. The J gene is TRBJ2-5, the V gene TRBV11-2; a possible D gene is TRBD2 (5 bases). This CDR3 spans 14 amino acids. V gave up 8 bases and J gave up 1 base, with 14 bases separating them. CDR1 and CDR2 (germline): SGHAT, FQNNGV.

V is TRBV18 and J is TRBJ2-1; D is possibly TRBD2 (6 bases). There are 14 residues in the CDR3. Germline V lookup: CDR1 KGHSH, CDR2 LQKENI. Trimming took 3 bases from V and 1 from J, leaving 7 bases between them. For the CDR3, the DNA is TGTGCCAGCTCACCGGGACTGTCCTACAATGAGCAGTTCTTC. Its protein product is CASSPGLSYNEQFF.

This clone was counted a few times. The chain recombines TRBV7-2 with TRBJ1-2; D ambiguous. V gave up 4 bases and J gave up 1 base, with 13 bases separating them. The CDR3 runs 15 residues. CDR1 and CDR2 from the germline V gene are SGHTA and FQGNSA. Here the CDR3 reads CASSSYGGLNYGYTF. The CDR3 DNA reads TGTGCCAGCAGCTCTTATGGTGGGCTTAACTATGGCTACACCTTC.

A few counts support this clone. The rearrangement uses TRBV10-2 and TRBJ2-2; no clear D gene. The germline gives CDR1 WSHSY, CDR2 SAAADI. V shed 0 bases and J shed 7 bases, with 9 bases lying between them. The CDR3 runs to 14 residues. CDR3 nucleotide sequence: TGCGCCAGCAGTGAGTCGTACGGGTTCGGGGAGCTGTTTTTT. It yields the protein CASSESYGFGELFF.

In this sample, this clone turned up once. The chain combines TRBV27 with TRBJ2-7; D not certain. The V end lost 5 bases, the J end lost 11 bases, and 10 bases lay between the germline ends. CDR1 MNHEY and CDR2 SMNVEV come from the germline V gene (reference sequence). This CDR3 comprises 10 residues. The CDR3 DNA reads TGTGCCAGCAGTCCTCCACCGGAGTACGTC. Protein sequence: CASSPPPEYV.

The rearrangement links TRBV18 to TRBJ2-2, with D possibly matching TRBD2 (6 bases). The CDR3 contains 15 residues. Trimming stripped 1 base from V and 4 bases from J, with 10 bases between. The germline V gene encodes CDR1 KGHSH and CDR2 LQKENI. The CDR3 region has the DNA TGTGCCAGCTCACCACTTGCGGGGACCACCGGGGAGCTGTTTTTT. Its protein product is CASSPLAGTTGELFF.

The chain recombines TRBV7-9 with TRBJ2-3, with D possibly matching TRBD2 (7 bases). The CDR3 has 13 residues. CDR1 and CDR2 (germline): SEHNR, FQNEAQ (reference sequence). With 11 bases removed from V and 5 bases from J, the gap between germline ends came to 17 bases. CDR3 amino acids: CAGSIGGRDTQYF. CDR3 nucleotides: TGTGCCGGATCAATCGGGGGGCGAGATACGCAGTATTTT.